This T cell receptor (beta chain) was captured in a study of blood T cells in healthy people across ages. This clonotype was observed a single time. Trimming took 0 bases from V and 0 from J, leaving 6 bases between them. The CDR3 sequence is 14 residues long. Germline CDR1 is MNHEY and CDR2 is SVGAGI. A second 7 to 11 cycle PCR used barcoded and J-beta primers. TCRdb reprocessed the 5' RACE reads with MiXCR, giving one entry per CDR3 protein. This table has about 1.4 million distinct CDR3 sequences, around 59% appearing once. Sequenced input: blood. The sequence was obtained from a man younger than 35 in good health. This chain uses TRBV6-5 with TRBJ2-7; TRBD2 is a possible D gene (6 bases). The DNA for the CDR3 is TGTGCCAGCAGTTACTCGGACTACTCCTACGAGCAGTACTTC. Residues: CASSYSDYSYEQYF.